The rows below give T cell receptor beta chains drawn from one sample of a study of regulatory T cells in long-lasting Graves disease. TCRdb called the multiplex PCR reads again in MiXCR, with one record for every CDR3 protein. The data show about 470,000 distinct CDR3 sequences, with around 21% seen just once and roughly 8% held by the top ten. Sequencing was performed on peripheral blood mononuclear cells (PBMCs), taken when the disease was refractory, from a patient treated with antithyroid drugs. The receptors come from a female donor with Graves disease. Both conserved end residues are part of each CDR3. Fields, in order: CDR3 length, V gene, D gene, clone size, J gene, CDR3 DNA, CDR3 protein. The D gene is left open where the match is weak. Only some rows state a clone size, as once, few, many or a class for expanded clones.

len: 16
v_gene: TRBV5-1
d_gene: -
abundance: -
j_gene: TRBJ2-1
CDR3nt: TGCGCCAGCAGCTTCCCCCGCCTGTCGGTTTACAATGAGCAGTTCTTC
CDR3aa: CASSFPRLSVYNEQFF

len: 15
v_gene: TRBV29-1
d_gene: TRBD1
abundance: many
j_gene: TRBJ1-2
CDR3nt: TGCAGCGTTGAATCCCCGGACAGGGAGGACTATGGCTACACCTTC
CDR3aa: CSVESPDREDYGYTF

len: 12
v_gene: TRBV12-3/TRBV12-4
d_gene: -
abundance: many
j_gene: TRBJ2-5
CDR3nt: TGTGCCAGCGGGCCGCTCCAAGAGACCCAGTACTTC
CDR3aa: CASGPLQETQYF

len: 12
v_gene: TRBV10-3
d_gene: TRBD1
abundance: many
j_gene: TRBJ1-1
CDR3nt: TGTGCCATCAGTGACAGGGGGACTGAAGCTTTCTTT
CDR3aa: CAISDRGTEAFF

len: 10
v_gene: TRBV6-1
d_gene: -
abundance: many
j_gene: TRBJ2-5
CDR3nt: TGTGCCAGCAGCGGAGAGACCCAGTACTTC
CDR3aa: CASSGETQYF

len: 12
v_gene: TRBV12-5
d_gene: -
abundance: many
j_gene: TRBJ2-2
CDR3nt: TGTGCTAGTGGTCTAGGTTCCGGGGAGCTGTTTTTT
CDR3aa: CASGLGSGELFF

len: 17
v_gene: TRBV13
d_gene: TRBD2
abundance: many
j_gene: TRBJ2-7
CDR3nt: TGTGCCAGCAGCCCACCTGCCGGGACTAGCGGCTCCTACGAGCAGTACTTC
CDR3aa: CASSPPAGTSGSYEQYF

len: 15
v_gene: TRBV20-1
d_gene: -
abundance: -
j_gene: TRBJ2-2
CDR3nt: TGCAGTGCTAGAGATCGGGGACCAACCACCCGGGAGCTGTTTTTT
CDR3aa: CSARDRGPTTRELFF

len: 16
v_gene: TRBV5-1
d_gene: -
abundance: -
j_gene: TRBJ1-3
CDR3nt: TGCGCCAGCAGCTGGGGACCGCAGACGACTGGAAACACCATATATTTT
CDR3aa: CASSWGPQTTGNTIYF

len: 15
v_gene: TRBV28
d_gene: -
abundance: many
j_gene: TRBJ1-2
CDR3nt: TGTGCCAGCAGTTCGCCAGGGACTGCGATCTATGGCTACACCTTC
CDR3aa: CASSSPGTAIYGYTF

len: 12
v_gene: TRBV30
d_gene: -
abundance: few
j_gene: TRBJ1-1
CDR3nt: TGTGCCTGGAAGATGTGGGAAACTGAAGCTTTCTTT
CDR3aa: CAWKMWETEAFF

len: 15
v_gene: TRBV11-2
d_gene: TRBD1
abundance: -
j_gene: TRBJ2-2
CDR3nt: TGTGCCAGCAGCGACTACAGGGGTGGTACCGGGGAGCTGTTTTTT
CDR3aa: CASSDYRGGTGELFF

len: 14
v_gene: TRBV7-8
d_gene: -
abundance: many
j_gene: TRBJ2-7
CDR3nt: TGTGCCAGCAGCTTATTTCAGGTCCCCTACGAGCAGTACTTC
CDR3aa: CASSLFQVPYEQYF

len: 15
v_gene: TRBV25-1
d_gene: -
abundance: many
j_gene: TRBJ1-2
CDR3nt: TGTGCCAGCAGTGAATACGGGGGGCTCGGCTATGGCTACACCTTC
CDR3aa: CASSEYGGLGYGYTF

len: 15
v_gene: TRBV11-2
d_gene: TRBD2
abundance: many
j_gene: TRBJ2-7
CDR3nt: TGTGCCAGCAGCCCCGGACTAGCGAGCCCCTACGAGCAGTACTTC
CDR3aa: CASSPGLASPYEQYF

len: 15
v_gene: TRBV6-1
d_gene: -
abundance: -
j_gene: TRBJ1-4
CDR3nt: TGTGCCAGCAGCGACGGGGCGGGGCTCGGCGAAAAACTGTTTTTT
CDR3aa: CASSDGAGLGEKLFF

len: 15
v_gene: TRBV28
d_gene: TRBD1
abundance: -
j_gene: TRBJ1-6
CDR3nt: TGTGCCAGCAGTTCAGGGACAGTGAATAATTCACCCCTCCACTTT
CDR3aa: CASSSGTVNNSPLHF

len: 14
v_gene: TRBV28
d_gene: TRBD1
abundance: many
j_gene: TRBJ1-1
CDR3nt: TGTGCCAGCAGTTTACACAGGGGGAACACTGAAGCTTTCTTT
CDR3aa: CASSLHRGNTEAFF

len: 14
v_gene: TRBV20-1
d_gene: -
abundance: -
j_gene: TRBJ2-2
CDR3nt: TGCAGTGCTAGAGGACGACCCCCCACCGGGGAGCTGTTTTTT
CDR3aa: CSARGRPPTGELFF

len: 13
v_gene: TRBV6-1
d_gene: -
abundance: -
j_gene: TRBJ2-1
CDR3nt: TGTGCCAGCAGGGGTGGGGGAGTCAATGAGCAGTTCTTC
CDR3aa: CASRGGGVNEQFF

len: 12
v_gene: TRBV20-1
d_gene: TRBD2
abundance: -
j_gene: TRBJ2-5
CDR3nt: TGCAGTGTACGGGAGGGCCAAGAGACCCAGTACTTC
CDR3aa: CSVREGQETQYF

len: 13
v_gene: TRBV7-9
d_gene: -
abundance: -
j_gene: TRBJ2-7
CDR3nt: TGTGCCAGCAGTGGACAGGGAGGGGACGAGCAGTACTTC
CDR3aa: CASSGQGGDEQYF

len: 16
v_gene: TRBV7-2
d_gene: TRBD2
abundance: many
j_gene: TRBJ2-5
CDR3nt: TGTGCCAGCAGCTTGATGACTAGCGGGAGGGTTGAGACCCAGTACTTC
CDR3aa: CASSLMTSGRVETQYF

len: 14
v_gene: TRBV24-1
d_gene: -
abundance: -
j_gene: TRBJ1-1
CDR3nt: TGTGCCACCGAGACTCTCCGGGACATCACTGAAGCTTTCTTT
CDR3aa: CATETLRDITEAFF

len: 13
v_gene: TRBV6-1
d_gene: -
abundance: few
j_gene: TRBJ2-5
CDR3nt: TGTGCCAGCAGACACGACAGAGTAGAGACCCAGTACTTC
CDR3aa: CASRHDRVETQYF

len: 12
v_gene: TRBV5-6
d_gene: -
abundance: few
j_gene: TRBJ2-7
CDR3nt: TGTGCCAGCAGCTTGTTTACCGCCGAGCAGTACTTC
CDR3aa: CASSLFTAEQYF

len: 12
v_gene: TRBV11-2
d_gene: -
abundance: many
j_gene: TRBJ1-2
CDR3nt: TGTGCCAGCAGCTTAAATTTTTTTGGCTACACCTTC
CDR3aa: CASSLNFFGYTF

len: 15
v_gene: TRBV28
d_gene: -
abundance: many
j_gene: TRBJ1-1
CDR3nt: TGTGCCAGCAGTTTATGGGGGAATGTCAACACTGAAGCTTTCTTT
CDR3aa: CASSLWGNVNTEAFF

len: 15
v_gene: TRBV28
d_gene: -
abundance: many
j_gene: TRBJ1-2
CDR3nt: TGTGCCAGCAGTTTAGGCGCTCCCTCCACCTATGGCTACACCTTC
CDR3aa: CASSLGAPSTYGYTF

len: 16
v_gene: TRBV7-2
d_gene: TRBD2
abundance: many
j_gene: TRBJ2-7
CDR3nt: TGTGCCAGCAGCTTAGGGGGGACTAGCGCCCTTCTCGAGCAGTACTTC
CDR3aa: CASSLGGTSALLEQYF

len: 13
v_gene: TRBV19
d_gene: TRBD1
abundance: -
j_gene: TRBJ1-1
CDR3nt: TGTGCCAGTAGTACGAGGACAGGGTCAGAAGCTTTCTTT
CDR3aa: CASSTRTGSEAFF

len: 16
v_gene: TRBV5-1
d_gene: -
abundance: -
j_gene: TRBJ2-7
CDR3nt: TGCGCCAGCAGCTTGGTGGCTAGCGTTCCGACCTACGAGCAGTACTTC
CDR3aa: CASSLVASVPTYEQYF

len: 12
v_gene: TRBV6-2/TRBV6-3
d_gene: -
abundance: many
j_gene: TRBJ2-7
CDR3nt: TGTGCCAGCAGTTCGGATCCCTACGAGCAGTACTTC
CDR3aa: CASSSDPYEQYF

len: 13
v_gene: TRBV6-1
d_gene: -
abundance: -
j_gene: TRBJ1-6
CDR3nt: TGTGCCAGCGATGGAGGGGGACTCTCACCCCTCCACTTT
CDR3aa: CASDGGGLSPLHF

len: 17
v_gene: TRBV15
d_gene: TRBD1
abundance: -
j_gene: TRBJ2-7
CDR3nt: TGTGCCACCAGCACACGGCCGGGACAGGGTTTGGGTTACGAGCAGTACTTC
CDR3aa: CATSTRPGQGLGYEQYF

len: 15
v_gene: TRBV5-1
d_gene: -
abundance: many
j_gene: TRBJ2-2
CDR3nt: TGCGCCAGCAGCTTGACACAGACGAACACCGGGGAGCTGTTTTTT
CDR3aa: CASSLTQTNTGELFF

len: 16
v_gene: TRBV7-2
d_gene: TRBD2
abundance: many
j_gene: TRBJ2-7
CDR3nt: TGTGCCAGCAGCTTACCCGAACTAGCGGGAGGCTACGAGCAGTACTTC
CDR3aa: CASSLPELAGGYEQYF

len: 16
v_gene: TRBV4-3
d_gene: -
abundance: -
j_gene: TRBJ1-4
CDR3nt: TGCGCCAGCAGCCAAGCCGAGACGCCGTACCTAGAAAAACTGTTTTTT
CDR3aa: CASSQAETPYLEKLFF

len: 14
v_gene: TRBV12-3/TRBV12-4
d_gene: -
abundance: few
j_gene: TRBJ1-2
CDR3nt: TGTGCCAGCAGTCCGCGGTCCACGGGGGGCGGCTACACCTTC
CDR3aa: CASSPRSTGGGYTF

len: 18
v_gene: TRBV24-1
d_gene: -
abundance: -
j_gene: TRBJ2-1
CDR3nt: TGTGCCACCAGTGACCCGTCATTCGGGTCGGGGTCCACCAATGAGCAGTTCTTC
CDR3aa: CATSDPSFGSGSTNEQFF

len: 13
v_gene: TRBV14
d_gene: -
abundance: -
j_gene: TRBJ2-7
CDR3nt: TGTGCCAGCAGCCAAGATTACAACAACGAGCAGTACTTC
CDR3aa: CASSQDYNNEQYF

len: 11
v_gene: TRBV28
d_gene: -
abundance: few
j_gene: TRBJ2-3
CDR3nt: TGTGCCAGCAGGCTTACAGATACGCAGTATTTT
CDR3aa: CASRLTDTQYF

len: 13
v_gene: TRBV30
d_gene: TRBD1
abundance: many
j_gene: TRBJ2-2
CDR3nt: TGTGCTCTGGGGACAGGCGAGTCCGGGGAGCTGTTTTTT
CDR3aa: CALGTGESGELFF

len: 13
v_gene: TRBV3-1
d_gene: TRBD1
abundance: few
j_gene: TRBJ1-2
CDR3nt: TGTGCCAGCGCGGGACAGGGGGACTATGGCTACACCTTC
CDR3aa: CASAGQGDYGYTF

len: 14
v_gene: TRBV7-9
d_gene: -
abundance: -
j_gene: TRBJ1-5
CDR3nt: TGTGCCAGCAGCGCACTGGCGAACAATCAGCCCCAGCATTTT
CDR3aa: CASSALANNQPQHF

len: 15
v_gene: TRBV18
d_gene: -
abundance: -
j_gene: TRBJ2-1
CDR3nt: TGTGCCAGCTCATTAAAGGGGGATTTCTACAATGAGCAGTTCTTC
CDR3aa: CASSLKGDFYNEQFF

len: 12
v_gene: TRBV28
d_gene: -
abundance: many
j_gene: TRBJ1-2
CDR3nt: TGTGCCAGCAGCTTAGCAGGAGGTGGCTACACCTTC
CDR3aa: CASSLAGGGYTF

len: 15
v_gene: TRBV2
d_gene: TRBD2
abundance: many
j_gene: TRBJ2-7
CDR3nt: TGTGCCAGCAGGGTCGAGGCTAGCGGGGGGTACGAGCAGTACTTC
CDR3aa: CASRVEASGGYEQYF

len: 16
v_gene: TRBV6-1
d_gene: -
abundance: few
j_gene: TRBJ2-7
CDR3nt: TGTGCCAGCAGCGGTACTGGGGCAGGGGGGCTTTACGAGCAGTACTTC
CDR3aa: CASSGTGAGGLYEQYF

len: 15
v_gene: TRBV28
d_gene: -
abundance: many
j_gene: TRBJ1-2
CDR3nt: TGTGCCAGCAGTACCATAAGGGGGAGTAACTATGGCTACACCTTC
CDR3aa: CASSTIRGSNYGYTF

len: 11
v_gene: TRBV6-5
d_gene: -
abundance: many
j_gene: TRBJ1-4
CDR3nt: TGTGCCAGCAGTTTCTCCGGGGTACTGTTTTTT
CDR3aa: CASSFSGVLFF

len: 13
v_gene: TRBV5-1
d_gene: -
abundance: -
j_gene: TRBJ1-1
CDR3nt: TGCGCCAGCAGCTTGGCGGACAAAGCTGAAGCTTTCTTT
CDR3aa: CASSLADKAEAFF

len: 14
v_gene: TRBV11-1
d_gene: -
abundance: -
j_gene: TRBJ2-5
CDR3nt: TGTGCCAGCAGCCCACAGGTCGGGGGAGAGACCCAGTACTTC
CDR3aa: CASSPQVGGETQYF